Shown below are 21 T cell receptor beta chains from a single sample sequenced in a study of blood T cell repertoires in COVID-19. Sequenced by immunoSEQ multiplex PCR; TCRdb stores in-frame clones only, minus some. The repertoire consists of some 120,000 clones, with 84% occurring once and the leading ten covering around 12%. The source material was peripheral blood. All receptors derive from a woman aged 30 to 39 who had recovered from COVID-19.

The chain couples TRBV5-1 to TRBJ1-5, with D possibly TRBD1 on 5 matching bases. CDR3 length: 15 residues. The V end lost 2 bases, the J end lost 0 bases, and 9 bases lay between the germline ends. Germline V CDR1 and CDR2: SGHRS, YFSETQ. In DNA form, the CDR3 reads TGCGCCAGCAGCTTCTCGGGGGATAGCAATCAGCCCCAGCATTTT. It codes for CASSFSGDSNQPQHF.

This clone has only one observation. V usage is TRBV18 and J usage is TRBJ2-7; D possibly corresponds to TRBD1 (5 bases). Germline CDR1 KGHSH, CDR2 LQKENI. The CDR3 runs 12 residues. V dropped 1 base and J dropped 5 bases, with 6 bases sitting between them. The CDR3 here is CASSPQGHEQYF. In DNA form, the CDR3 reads TGTGCCAGCTCACCACAGGGGCACGAGCAGTACTTC.

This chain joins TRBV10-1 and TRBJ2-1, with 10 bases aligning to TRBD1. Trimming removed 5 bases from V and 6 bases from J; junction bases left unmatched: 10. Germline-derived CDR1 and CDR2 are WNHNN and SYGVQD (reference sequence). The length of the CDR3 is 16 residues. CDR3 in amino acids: CASSSFDRGPFNEQFF. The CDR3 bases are TGCGCCAGCAGTAGTTTCGACAGGGGGCCGTTCAATGAGCAGTTCTTC.

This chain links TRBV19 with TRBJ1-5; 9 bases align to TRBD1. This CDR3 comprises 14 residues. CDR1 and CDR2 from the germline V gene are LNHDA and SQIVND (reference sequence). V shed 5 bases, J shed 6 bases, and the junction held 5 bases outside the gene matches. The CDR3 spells CASSWGQGGQPQHF. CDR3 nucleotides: TGTGCCAGTAGTTGGGGACAGGGCGGTCAGCCCCAGCATTTT.

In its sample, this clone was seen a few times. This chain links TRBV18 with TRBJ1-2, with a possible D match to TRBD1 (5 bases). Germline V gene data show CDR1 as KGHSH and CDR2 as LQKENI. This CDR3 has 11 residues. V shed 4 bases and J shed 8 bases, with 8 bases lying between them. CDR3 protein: CASSQDTGYTF. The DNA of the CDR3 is TGTGCCAGCTCACAGGACACCGGCTACACCTTC.

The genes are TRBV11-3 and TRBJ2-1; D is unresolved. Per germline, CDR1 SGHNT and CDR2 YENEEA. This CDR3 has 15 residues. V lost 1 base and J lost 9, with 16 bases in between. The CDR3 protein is CASSLAGSRMSEQFF. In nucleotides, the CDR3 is TGTGCCAGCAGCTTAGCAGGATCTCGAATGAGTGAGCAGTTCTTC.

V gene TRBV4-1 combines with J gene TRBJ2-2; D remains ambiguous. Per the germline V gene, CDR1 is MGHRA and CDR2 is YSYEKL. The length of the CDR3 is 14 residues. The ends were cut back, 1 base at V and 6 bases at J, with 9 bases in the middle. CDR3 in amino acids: CASSQVSGAGELFF. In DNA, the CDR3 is TGCGCCAGCAGCCAAGTGTCGGGTGCCGGGGAGCTGTTTTTT.

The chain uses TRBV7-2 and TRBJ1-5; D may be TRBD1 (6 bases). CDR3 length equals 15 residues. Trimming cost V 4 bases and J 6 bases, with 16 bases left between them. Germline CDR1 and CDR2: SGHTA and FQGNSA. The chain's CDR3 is CASSSPPGTSQPQHF. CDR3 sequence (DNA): TGTGCCAGCAGCTCCCCTCCCGGGACAAGTCAGCCCCAGCATTTT. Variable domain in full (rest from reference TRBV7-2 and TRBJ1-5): GAGVSQSPSNKVTEKGKDVELRCDPISGHTALYWYRQSLGQGLEFLIYFQGNSAPDKSGLPSDRFSAERTGGSVSTLTIQRTQQEDSAVYLCASSSPPGTSQPQHFGDGTRLSIL.

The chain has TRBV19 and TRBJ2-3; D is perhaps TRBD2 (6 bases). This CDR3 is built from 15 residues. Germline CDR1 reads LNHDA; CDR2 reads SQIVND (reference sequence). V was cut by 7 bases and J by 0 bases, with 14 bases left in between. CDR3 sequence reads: CASNSDGGSTDTQYF. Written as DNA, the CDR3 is TGTGCCAGTAACTCGGACGGGGGAAGCACAGATACGCAGTATTTT.

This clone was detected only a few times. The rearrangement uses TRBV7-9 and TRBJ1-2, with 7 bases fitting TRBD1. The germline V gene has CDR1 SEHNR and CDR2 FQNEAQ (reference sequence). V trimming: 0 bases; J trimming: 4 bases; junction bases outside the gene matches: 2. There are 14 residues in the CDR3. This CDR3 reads CASSLADRSYGYTF. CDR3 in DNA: TGTGCCAGCAGCTTAGCGGACAGGTCCTATGGCTACACCTTC.

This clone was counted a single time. The CDR3 coding sequence is TGTGCCACCGCAGGACAGGAGCAAGAGACCCAGTACTTC. As protein: CATAGQEQETQYF. The rearrangement links TRBV19 to TRBJ2-5; 7 bases fit TRBD1. CDR3 length: 13 residues. The V segment lost 10 bases and the J segment 2 bases; nucleotides outside the gene matches: 7. The germline V gene encodes CDR1 LNHDA and CDR2 SQIVND (reference sequence).

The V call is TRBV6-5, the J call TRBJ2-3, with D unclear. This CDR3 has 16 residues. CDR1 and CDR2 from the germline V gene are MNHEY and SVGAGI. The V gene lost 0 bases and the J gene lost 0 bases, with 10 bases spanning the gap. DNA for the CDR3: TGTGCCAGCAGTTACTCGAAGCTGAGTAGCACAGATACGCAGTATTTT. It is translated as CASSYSKLSSTDTQYF.

As DNA, the CDR3 is TGTGCCACCAGCAGCCCGACAGGGGCAAGAACAGATACGCAGTATTTT. Amino acids: CATSSPTGARTDTQYF. The gene calls are TRBV15 and TRBJ2-3; TRBD1 matches 8 bases. The ends lost 3 bases at V and 3 bases at J; junction bases unmatched: 8. The germline V gene has CDR1 LNHNV and CDR2 YYDKDF (reference sequence). The CDR3 is 16 residues long.

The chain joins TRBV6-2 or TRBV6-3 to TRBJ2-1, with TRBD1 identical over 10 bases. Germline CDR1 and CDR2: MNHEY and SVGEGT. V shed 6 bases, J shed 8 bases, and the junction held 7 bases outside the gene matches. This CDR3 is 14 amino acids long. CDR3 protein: CASSPGQGRDEQFF. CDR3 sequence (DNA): TGTGCCAGCAGCCCGGGACAGGGGAGGGATGAGCAGTTCTTC.

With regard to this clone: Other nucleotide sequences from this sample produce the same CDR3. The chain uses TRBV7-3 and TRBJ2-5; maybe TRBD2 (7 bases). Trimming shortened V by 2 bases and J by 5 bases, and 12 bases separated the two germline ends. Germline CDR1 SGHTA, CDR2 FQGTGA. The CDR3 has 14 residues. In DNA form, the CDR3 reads TGTGCCAGCAGCTTAGGGGGGGCGGGGGAGACCCAGTACTTC. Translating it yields CASSLGGAGETQYF.

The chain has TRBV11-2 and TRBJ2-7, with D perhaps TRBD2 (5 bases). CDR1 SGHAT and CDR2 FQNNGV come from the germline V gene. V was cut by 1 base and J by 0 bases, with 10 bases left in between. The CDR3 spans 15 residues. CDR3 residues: CASSLVSRASYEQYF. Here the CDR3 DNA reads TGTGCCAGCAGCTTAGTATCGCGGGCCTCCTACGAGCAGTACTTC.

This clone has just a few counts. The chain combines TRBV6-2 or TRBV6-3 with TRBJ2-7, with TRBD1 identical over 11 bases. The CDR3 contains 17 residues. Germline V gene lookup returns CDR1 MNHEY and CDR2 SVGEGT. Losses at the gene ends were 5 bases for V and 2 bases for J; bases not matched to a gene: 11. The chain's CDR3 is CASSLASDRGLPYEQYF. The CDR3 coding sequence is TGTGCCAGCAGTCTAGCCTCGGACAGGGGGCTCCCCTACGAGCAGTACTTC.

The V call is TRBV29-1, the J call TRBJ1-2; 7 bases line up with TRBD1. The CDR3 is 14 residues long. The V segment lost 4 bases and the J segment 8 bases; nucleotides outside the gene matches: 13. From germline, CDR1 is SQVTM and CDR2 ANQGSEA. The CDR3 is CSVGTFRGLEGYTF. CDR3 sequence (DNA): TGCAGCGTTGGAACGTTTAGGGGGCTGGAGGGCTACACCTTC.

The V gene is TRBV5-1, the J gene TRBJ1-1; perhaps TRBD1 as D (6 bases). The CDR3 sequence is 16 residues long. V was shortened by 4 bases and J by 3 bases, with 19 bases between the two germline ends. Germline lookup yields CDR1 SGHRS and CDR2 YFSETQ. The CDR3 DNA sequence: TGCGCCAGCAGCATACGTGGGACAACCGAAGACACTGAAGCTTTCTTT. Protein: CASSIRGTTEDTEAFF.

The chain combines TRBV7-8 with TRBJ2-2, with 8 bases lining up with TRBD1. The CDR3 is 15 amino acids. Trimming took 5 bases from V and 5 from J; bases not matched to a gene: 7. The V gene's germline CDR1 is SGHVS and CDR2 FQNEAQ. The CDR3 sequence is CASSRDRQATGELFF. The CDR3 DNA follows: TGTGCCAGCAGCCGGGACAGGCAAGCGACCGGGGAGCTGTTTTTT.

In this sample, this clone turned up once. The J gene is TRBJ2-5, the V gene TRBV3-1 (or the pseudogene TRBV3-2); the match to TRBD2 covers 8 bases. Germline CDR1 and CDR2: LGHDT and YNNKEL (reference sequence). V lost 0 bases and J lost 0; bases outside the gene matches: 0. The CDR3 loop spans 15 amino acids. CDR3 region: CASSQDSGDQETQYF. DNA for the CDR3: TGTGCCAGCAGCCAAGATAGCGGGGACCAAGAGACCCAGTACTTC.